The 27 T cell receptor beta chains in this list originate from one sample, sequenced in a study of early T cells in non-severe SARS-CoV-2 infection. One entry per CDR3 protein results from TCRdb running MiXCR on the 5' RACE reads. Seen here are 100,000 to 150,000 distinct CDR3 sequences, 15% observed once, and the top ten hold roughly 22%. The sequenced material came from whole blood. The source is an adult who was a healthcare worker with PCR-confirmed SARS-CoV-2 infection or an uninfected control (not recorded which).

The V gene is TRBV9, the J gene TRBJ2-2; TRBD1 or TRBD2 may be the D gene (5 bases each). Looked up from germline, CDR1 is SGDLS and CDR2 is YYNGEE. CDR3 length: 15 residues. The V end was cut by 3 bases, the J end by 0 bases, with 9 bases between. The CDR3 reads CASSAGTANTGELFF. The CDR3 DNA reads TGTGCCAGCAGCGCCGGGACGGCGAACACCGGGGAGCTGTTTTTT.

The chain combines TRBV30 with TRBJ2-7; D remains unclear. This CDR3 region has 12 residues. With 1 base removed from V and 10 bases from J, the gap between germline ends came to 14 bases. Germline assignment: CDR1 GTSNPN and CDR2 SVGIG (reference sequence). The CDR3 spells CAWSGKAEFQYF. CDR3 in DNA: TGTGCCTGGAGTGGGAAGGCGGAATTTCAGTACTTC.

This clonotype has a handful of counts. The genes are TRBV6-1 and TRBJ2-1, with no clear D. Trimming shortened V by 1 base and J by 4 bases, and 8 bases separated the two germline ends. The CDR3 is 14 residues long. Germline lookup yields CDR1 MNHNS and CDR2 SASEGT. The CDR3 nucleotides read TGTGCCAGCAGTGAAGGATGGGTTTACAATGAGCAGTTCTTC. It is translated as CASSEGWVYNEQFF.

This clonotype came up many times. The rearrangement joins TRBV7-8 to TRBJ2-2; 8 bases are a match to TRBD1. J lost 4 bases, V lost 2 bases, and 3 bases had no gene match. The CDR3 runs to 15 residues. The germline V gene has CDR1 SGHVS and CDR2 FQNEAQ. The CDR3 here is CASSLQGQVTGELFF. The CDR3 DNA follows: TGTGCCAGCAGCTTACAGGGACAGGTCACCGGGGAGCTGTTTTTT. Looking up the rest from reference TRBV7-8 and TRBJ2-2 gives the full variable domain: GAGVSQSPRYKVAKRGQDVALRCDPISGHVSLFWYQQALGQGPEFLTYFQNEAQLDKSGLPSDRFFAERPEGSVSTLKIQRTQQEDSAVYLCASSLQGQVTGELFFGEGSRLTVL.

This clonotype has more than one count but fewer than ten. The rearrangement links TRBV7-6 to TRBJ1-2, with D perhaps matching TRBD1 (5 bases). Per the germline V gene, CDR1 is SGHVS and CDR2 is FNYEAQ. Trimming cost V 2 bases and J 4 bases, with 11 bases left between them. The length of the CDR3 is 14 residues. The CDR3 region is CASSLSQGGYGYTF. CDR3 coding DNA: TGTGCCAGCAGCTTATCCCAGGGAGGCTATGGCTACACCTTC.

The rearrangement links TRBV18 to TRBJ1-2; 8 bases agree with TRBD1. In germline, CDR1 is KGHSH, CDR2 LQKENI. The CDR3 runs 15 residues. J lost 6 bases, V lost 2 bases, and 8 bases had no gene match. CDR3: CASSPGAGGDDGYTF. The CDR3 coding sequence is TGTGCCAGCTCACCAGGGGCAGGGGGCGACGATGGCTACACCTTC.

The rearrangement uses TRBV6-6 and TRBJ2-3; D not resolved. V was cut by 2 bases and J by 2 bases, with 8 bases left in between. This CDR3 has 14 amino acids. The germline V gene encodes CDR1 MNHNY and CDR2 SVGAGI (reference sequence). The CDR3 DNA is TGTGCCAGCAGTTACGGGCGGCACACAGATACGCAGTATTTT. Encoded protein: CASSYGRHTDTQYF.

The V and J genes are TRBV5-1 and TRBJ2-2, with D uncertain. Per the germline V gene, CDR1 is SGHRS and CDR2 is YFSETQ. This CDR3 has 13 residues. V was trimmed by 0 bases and J by 10 bases, leaving 10 bases between them. The CDR3 sequence: CASSLDGKVELFF. The CDR3 DNA sequence: TGCGCCAGCAGCTTGGACGGCAAGGTGGAGCTGTTTTTT.

The V gene is TRBV3-1, the J gene TRBJ1-3; weak D call: TRBD1 (5 bases). Germline assignment: CDR1 LGHDT and CDR2 YNNKEL (reference sequence). This CDR3 is 14 amino acids long. V was trimmed by 8 bases and J by 0 bases, leaving 11 bases between them. The CDR3 is CASGIGGSGNTIYF. The CDR3 DNA reads as TGTGCCAGCGGCATCGGGGGCTCTGGAAACACCATATATTTT.

This chain connects TRBV7-9 to TRBJ2-3; 10 bases match TRBD2. Germline lookup yields CDR1 SEHNR and CDR2 FQNEAQ (reference sequence). CDR3 size: 15 residues. The CDR3 is CASEGTSGAEYTQYF. The CDR3 DNA follows: TGTGCAAGCGAGGGAACTAGCGGGGCTGAATATACGCAGTATTTT.

The rearrangement links TRBV7-9 to TRBJ1-5; possibly TRBD1 for D (6 bases). Trimming shortened V by 5 bases and J by 7 bases, and 15 bases separated the two germline ends. Germline lookup yields CDR1 SEHNR and CDR2 FQNEAQ (reference sequence). The length of the CDR3 is 14 residues. In DNA, the CDR3 is TGTGCCAGCAGCCCGTCACAGGGTCGGCAGCCCCAGCATTTT. Protein sequence: CASSPSQGRQPQHF.

The chain couples TRBV21-1 to TRBJ2-7. TRBV21-1 is designated a pseudogene. The CDR3 has 9 residues. This CDR3 reads CADIYEQYF. The CDR3 DNA reads as TGTGCCGACATTTACGAGCAGTACTTC.

This clonotype was seen a single time. The CDR3 spells CASKNGRSHEKLFF. The CDR3 DNA reads TGTGCCAGCAAGAACGGTAGGAGTCATGAAAAACTGTTTTTT. The V call is TRBV3-1, the J call TRBJ1-4, with D hard to call. This CDR3 has 14 amino acids. Germline V gene sequence: CDR1 LGHDT, CDR2 YNNKEL (reference sequence). The V and J ends lost 7 bases and 6 bases respectively, with 15 bases between them.

V is TRBV6-2 or TRBV6-3 and J is TRBJ2-6, with 7 bases lining up with TRBD1. CDR1 and CDR2 from the germline V gene are MNHEY and SVGEGT. Trimming took 2 bases from V and 0 from J; bases not matched to a gene: 13. The CDR3 has 20 amino acids. The CDR3 DNA sequence: TGTGCCAGCAGTTACCGTGACAGGGTCTCTCTCATCTCTGGGGCCAACGTCCTGACTTTC. Protein product: CASSYRDRVSLISGANVLTF.

This clonotype was detected many times. The chain couples TRBV18 to TRBJ1-2; 8 positions agree with TRBD1. Germline CDR1 KGHSH, CDR2 LQKENI. This CDR3 comprises 17 residues. Trimming at V came to 3 bases and at J to 0 bases, leaving 9 bases not matched to a gene. The CDR3 DNA reads as TGTGCCAGCTCACCCGGACAGGGAGGAATCGCTAACTATGGCTACACCTTC. Translating gives CASSPGQGGIANYGYTF. Filled out from reference TRBV18 and TRBJ1-2, the complete variable domain reads NAGVMQNPRHLVRRRGQEARLRCSPMKGHSHVYWYRQLPEEGLKFMVYLQKENIIDESGMPKERFSAEFPKEGPSILRIQQVVRGDSAAYFCASSPGQGGIANYGYTFGSGTRLTVV.

This clonotype was detected a few times. The chain joins TRBV6-6 to TRBJ1-1; D unclear. Germline V gives CDR1 MNHNY, CDR2 SVGAGI (reference sequence). V was trimmed by 6 bases and J by 3 bases, leaving 14 bases between them. The CDR3 covers 14 residues. The CDR3 spells CASSRLSGDTEAFF. For the CDR3, the DNA is TGTGCCAGCAGCAGACTTAGCGGGGACACTGAAGCTTTCTTT.

Here the CDR3 reads CASSLLQEKLFF. The DNA of the CDR3 is TGTGCCAGCAGTTTATTACAGGAAAAACTGTTTTTT. The V call is TRBV6-6, the J call TRBJ1-4; no clear D. Germline CDR1 MNHNY, CDR2 SVGAGI (reference sequence). Deletions cut 4 bases from V and 8 bases from J, with 8 bases between. The CDR3 spans 12 residues.

The V gene is TRBV19, the J gene TRBJ1-5; D gene ambiguous. The germline gives CDR1 LNHDA, CDR2 SQIVND (reference sequence). The CDR3 contains 12 residues. Between the trimmed V and J ends, which lost 4 bases and 0 bases, there was a span of 1 base. CDR3 protein: CASSNSNQPQHF. CDR3 nucleotides: TGTGCCAGTAGTAATAGCAATCAGCCCCAGCATTTT. Full variable domain (outside the CDR3, taken from reference TRBV19 and TRBJ1-5): DGGITQSPKYLFRKEGQNVTLSCEQNLNHDAMYWYRQDPGQGLRLIYYSQIVNDFQKGDIAEGYSVSREKKESFPLTVTSAQKNPTAFYLCASSNSNQPQHFGDGTRLSIL.

This clonotype showed up just a few times. This chain joins TRBV7-6 and TRBJ2-2, with TRBD1 identical over 10 bases. Germline V gives CDR1 SGHVS, CDR2 FNYEAQ. CDR3 size: 18 residues. The junction had 10 bases not matched to a gene; V was cut back by 0 bases and J by 6 bases. The CDR3 here is CASSLARQGATVAGELFF. The DNA of the CDR3 is TGTGCCAGCAGCTTAGCCAGACAGGGGGCGACCGTCGCCGGGGAGCTGTTTTTT.

This clonotype was detected only a few times. This chain joins TRBV9 and TRBJ2-5; 10 bases map to TRBD2. This CDR3 has 15 residues. The V and J ends lost 2 bases and 4 bases, in that order; junction bases with no gene match: 5. Germline CDR1 reads SGDLS; CDR2 reads YYNGEE. CDR3 sequence (DNA): TGTGCCAGCAGCGTCGGTAGCGGGGGGCGAGAGACCCAGTACTTC. Its protein is CASSVGSGGRETQYF.

This clonotype was seen a few times. The chain employs TRBV7-3 and TRBJ1-4; the D is unclear. CDR3 length equals 13 residues. V gave up 1 base and J gave up 8 bases, with 8 bases separating them. Germline V gives CDR1 SGHTA, CDR2 FQGTGA. The CDR3 sequence is CASSLIGGEKLFF. Written as DNA, the CDR3 is TGTGCCAGCAGCTTAATTGGCGGGGAAAAACTGTTTTTT.

In this sample, this clonotype turned up a few times. The chain recombines TRBV20-1 with TRBJ1-1; D uncertain. This CDR3 is built from 12 residues. CDR1 is DFQATT and CDR2 is SNEGSKA in the germline V gene (reference sequence). The V end was cut by 3 bases, the J end by 11 bases, with 16 bases between. In DNA form, the CDR3 reads TGCAGTGCTAGGGGGTCGGAGATTCTGGCTTTCTTT. Protein: CSARGSEILAFF.

The rearrangement joins TRBV7-9 to TRBJ2-3; 14 bases are a match to TRBD2. Germline CDR1 is SEHNR and CDR2 is FQNEAQ (reference sequence). V lost 5 bases, J lost 6 bases, and 7 bases stayed unmatched. The CDR3 consists of 16 residues. CDR3 DNA: TGTGCCAGCAGCACCCGGACTAGCGGGGGGTCGGATACGCAGTATTTT. Amino acid sequence: CASSTRTSGGSDTQYF. Drawing the rest from reference TRBV7-9 and TRBJ2-3, the complete variable domain is DTGVSQNPRHKITKRGQNVTFRCDPISEHNRLYWYRQTLGQGPEFLTYFQNEAQLEKSRLLSDRFSAERPKGSFSTLEIQRTEQGDSAMYLCASSTRTSGGSDTQYFGPGTRLTVL.

This clonotype has just a few counts. V is TRBV6-1 and J is TRBJ1-1; D unclear. The CDR3 totals 14 residues. V was cut by 2 bases and J by 4 bases, with 11 bases left in between. The germline V gene encodes CDR1 MNHNS and CDR2 SASEGT. CDR3 sequence (DNA): TGTGCCAGCAGTGAAAATAGGTGGAGCACTGAAGCTTTCTTT. Its translation is CASSENRWSTEAFF.

This chain uses TRBV4-1 with TRBJ1-3; no clear D gene. Germline loops: CDR1 MGHRA, CDR2 YSYEKL. Trimming removed 0 bases at V and 4 bases at J, with 1 base between. The CDR3 contains 12 residues. This chain's CDR3 is CASSQEGNTIYF. For the CDR3, the DNA is TGCGCCAGCAGCCAAGAGGGAAACACCATATATTTT.

The chain couples TRBV12-3 or TRBV12-4 to TRBJ1-4; 8 bases align to TRBD1. The V and J ends lost 7 bases and 7 bases, in that order; junction bases with no gene match: 8. The CDR3 has 14 amino acids. The CDR3 is CASNDRGEREKLFF. The CDR3 bases are TGTGCCAGCAACGACAGGGGAGAGCGTGAAAAACTGTTTTTT.

This clonotype was detected only a few times. The chain uses TRBV3-1 and TRBJ2-3, with D perhaps TRBD1 (6 bases). There are 14 residues in the CDR3. Germline V gene sequence: CDR1 LGHDT, CDR2 YNNKEL (reference sequence). V was shortened by 2 bases and J by 4 bases, with 10 bases between the two germline ends. CDR3 region: CASSQQGIADTQYF. For the CDR3, the DNA is TGTGCCAGCAGCCAACAGGGGATAGCAGATACGCAGTATTTT.